A single sample is the source of the 25 T cell receptor beta chains below, sequenced in a study of CD8+CD57+ T cells in acquired aplastic anemia. The use of genomic DNA as template underpinned the TCR beta VDJ and CDR3 profiling. TCRdb re-called the reads through MiXCR, storing one row per CDR3 protein. This table has approximately 180,000 distinct CDR3 sequences, 63% appearing once. Patients chosen for sequencing had shown CD8+CD57+ cell expansion by flow cytometry. The specimen sequenced was sorted CD4+, CD8+, or CD8+CD57+ T cells (not recorded which) from PBMCs. The receptors were gathered from a human donor with aplastic anemia.

The rearrangement joins TRBV6-6 to TRBJ2-5; tentatively, D is TRBD2 (5 bases). Per the germline V gene, CDR1 is MNHNY and CDR2 is SVGAGI (reference sequence). Trimming shortened V by 6 bases and J by 5 bases, and 7 bases separated the two germline ends. This CDR3 is built from 11 residues. As DNA, the CDR3 is TGTGCCAGCAGGCGGGCGGAGACCCAGTACTTC. Amino acid sequence: CASRRAETQYF.

The genes are TRBV4-1 and TRBJ2-3; unclear D gene. The CDR3 totals 13 residues. Germline V gives CDR1 MGHRA, CDR2 YSYEKL. V lost 2 bases and J 3 bases, leaving 6 bases between the germline ends. The CDR3 spells CASSQWGTDTQYF. The CDR3 nucleotides are TGCGCCAGCAGCCAATGGGGTACAGATACGCAGTATTTT.

The V and J genes are TRBV24-1 and TRBJ2-2; 9 nucleotides align to TRBD1. V trimming: 5 bases; J trimming: 1 base; junction bases outside the gene matches: 4. CDR1 is KGHDR, CDR2 SFDVKD, per germline. The CDR3 loop spans 16 amino acids. DNA for the CDR3: TGTGCCACCAGTGGTTCGGGACAGGGGAACACCGGGGAGCTGTTTTTT. The encoded protein is CATSGSGQGNTGELFF.

This clonotype was counted ten times or more. The genes are TRBV5-5 and TRBJ1-2, with D perhaps TRBD1 (5 bases). The CDR3 consists of 14 residues. V lost 4 bases to trimming and J lost 1 base, with 11 bases between them. Germline V gene lookup returns CDR1 SGHKS and CDR2 YYEKEE (reference sequence). The CDR3 sequence is CASSPEGINYGYTF. Written as DNA, the CDR3 is TGTGCCAGCAGCCCGGAGGGGATTAACTATGGCTACACCTTC.

The CDR3 sequence is CASSPLPGPRTYEQYF. The CDR3 DNA reads TGTGCCAGCAGCCCCCTGCCGGGACCGAGGACCTACGAGCAGTACTTC. The gene calls are TRBV7-8 and TRBJ2-7; tentatively, D is TRBD1 or TRBD2 (5 bases each). Trimming cost V 5 bases and J 2 bases, with 19 bases left between them. CDR1 is SGHVS and CDR2 is FQNEAQ in the germline V gene. The CDR3 totals 16 residues.

The rearrangement links TRBV7-9 to TRBJ2-3, with D perhaps TRBD2 (7 bases). The V and J ends lost 5 bases and 5 bases respectively, with 20 bases between them. Germline assignment: CDR1 SEHNR and CDR2 FQNEAQ (reference sequence). This CDR3 has 16 residues. The DNA of the CDR3 is TGTGCCAGCAGCGAAGGGGGGGGAGGGCCGGTAGATACGCAGTATTTT. Encoded protein: CASSEGGGGPVDTQYF.

Relative to its sample, this clonotype is medium-sized (0.01 to 0.1%). V and J are TRBV2 and TRBJ1-4; no clear D. The germline gives CDR1 SNHLY, CDR2 FYNNEI. V lost 5 bases, J lost 5 bases, and 12 bases lay in between. The length of the CDR3 is 14 residues. The CDR3 spells CASSKTAQNEKLFF. DNA of the CDR3: TGTGCCAGCAGTAAGACGGCCCAGAATGAAAAACTGTTTTTT.

CDR3 sequence (DNA): TGCAGTACGGGGGGGTGGGAGACCCAGTACTTC. Translation gives CSTGGWETQYF. V usage is TRBV20-1 and J usage is TRBJ2-5; 8 bases align to TRBD2. This CDR3 is built from 11 residues. The germline CDR1 and CDR2 sequences are DFQATT and SNEGSKA (reference sequence). Germline trimming cut 8 bases from V and 5 bases from J; bases unmatched to any gene: 4.

V gene TRBV2 combines with J gene TRBJ1-5; D is possibly TRBD1 (6 bases). V lost 8 bases to trimming and J lost 6 bases, with 17 bases between them. CDR3 length: 14 amino acids. The V gene's germline CDR1 is SNHLY and CDR2 FYNNEI. DNA for the CDR3: TGTGCCAGCTCTCCACAGGGAAGCTTTCAGCCCCAGCATTTT. It encodes CASSPQGSFQPQHF.

This clonotype occurred a few times. V is TRBV24-1 and J is TRBJ1-1; D unclear. V lost 9 bases and J 2 bases, leaving 15 bases between the germline ends. CDR3 length: 14 amino acids. In germline, CDR1 is KGHDR, CDR2 SFDVKD. CDR3 nucleotides: TGTGCCACCCGGGGAGTGGGCATAAACACTGAAGCTTTCTTT. This gives the protein CATRGVGINTEAFF.

The chain links TRBV10-3 to TRBJ2-5, with D perhaps matching TRBD1 (7 bases). Trimming left V 5 bases short and J 5 bases short, with 12 bases between. Looked up from germline, CDR1 is ENHRY and CDR2 is SYGVKD. The CDR3 is made up of 13 amino acids. The CDR3 spells CAISQGGGETQYF. DNA for the CDR3: TGTGCCATCAGTCAGGGGGGCGGGGAGACCCAGTACTTC.

The chain has TRBV20-1 and TRBJ1-6; D not certain. Germline V CDR1 and CDR2: DFQATT, SNEGSKA (reference sequence). V lost 1 base and J 5 bases, leaving 9 bases between the germline ends. The CDR3 loop spans 14 amino acids. CDR3: CSARVPVHNSPLHF. DNA of the CDR3: TGCAGTGCTAGAGTACCAGTTCATAATTCACCCCTCCACTTT.

The gene calls are TRBV20-1 and TRBJ2-1, with D unresolved. V was pared by 1 base and J by 2 bases, with 3 bases between. Germline CDR1 is DFQATT and CDR2 is SNEGSKA (reference sequence). CDR3 size: 12 residues. The CDR3 here is CSARVTYNEQFF. CDR3 bases: TGCAGTGCTAGAGTGACCTACAATGAGCAGTTCTTC.

This chain links TRBV20-1 with TRBJ1-5; D is perhaps TRBD1 (5 bases). The CDR3 is 15 residues long. V was cut by 0 bases and J by 3 bases, with 12 bases left in between. Germline CDR1 DFQATT, CDR2 SNEGSKA (reference sequence). In DNA form, the CDR3 reads TGCAGTGCTAGAGATCCCAGGGAGAACAATCAGCCCCAGCATTTT. This translates into CSARDPRENNQPQHF.

This chain joins TRBV13 and TRBJ2-2; D not resolved. The germline V gene has CDR1 PRHDT and CDR2 FYEKMQ (reference sequence). The CDR3 spans 13 residues. V gave up 0 bases and J gave up 11 bases, with 10 bases separating them. CDR3 in amino acids: CASSLGTASELFF. In DNA form, the CDR3 reads TGTGCCAGCAGCTTAGGGACTGCAAGTGAGCTGTTTTTT. The full variable domain, with the rest looked up from reference TRBV13 and TRBJ2-2, is AAGVIQSPRHLIKEKRETATLKCYPIPRHDTVYWYQQGPGQDPQFLISFYEKMQSDKGSIPDRFSAQQFSDYHSELNMSSLELGDSALYFCASSLGTASELFFGEGSRLTVL.

This clonotype was detected many times. V and J are TRBV5-1 and TRBJ2-7, with D maybe TRBD1 (5 bases). CDR1 is SGHRS and CDR2 is YFSETQ in the germline V gene. V lost 4 bases and J lost 4, with 9 bases in between. The CDR3 is 12 amino acids. CDR3 residues: CASSQGRYEQYF. As DNA, the CDR3 is TGCGCCAGCAGCCAGGGTCGTTACGAGCAGTACTTC.

The CDR3 bases are TGCAGTGCTAGGCCGGACGGAACCTACGAGCAGTACTTC. Its translation: CSARPDGTYEQYF. This rearrangement joins TRBV20-1 to TRBJ2-7; D unclear. The CDR3 length is 13 residues. Germline V CDR1 and CDR2: DFQATT, SNEGSKA (reference sequence). Trimming stripped 3 bases from V and 2 bases from J, with 11 bases between.

The gene calls are TRBV20-1 and TRBJ1-1, with D perhaps matching TRBD1 (5 bases). CDR1 is DFQATT and CDR2 is SNEGSKA in the germline V gene (reference sequence). This CDR3 is 13 amino acids long. V was clipped by 5 bases and J by 0 bases, with 10 bases between them. The CDR3: CSARGGVNTEAFF. CDR3 in DNA: TGCAGTGCTCGGGGAGGGGTGAACACTGAAGCTTTCTTT.

V gene TRBV7-8 combines with J gene TRBJ2-7; no clear D gene. CDR1 is SGHVS and CDR2 is FQNEAQ in the germline V gene. V was cut by 0 bases and J by 1 base, with 7 bases left in between. The CDR3 runs 14 residues. CDR3 protein: CASSLADLSYEQYF. In nucleotides, the CDR3 is TGTGCCAGCAGCTTAGCGGACCTATCCTACGAGCAGTACTTC.

The chain recombines TRBV13 with TRBJ1-1; D is possibly TRBD1 (6 bases). Germline values: CDR1 PRHDT, CDR2 FYEKMQ (reference sequence). The ends were cut back, 6 bases at V and 5 bases at J, with 13 bases in the middle. The CDR3 runs to 13 residues. CDR3 nucleotides: TGTGCCAGCAGGCATAAGGGGGGGACTGAAGCTTTCTTT. Its translation: CASRHKGGTEAFF.

The chain has TRBV10-3 and TRBJ2-3; the match to TRBD2 covers 8 bases. This CDR3 is built from 15 residues. The trim removed 5 bases at V and 0 bases at J, leaving 4 bases unmatched. Germline lookup yields CDR1 ENHRY and CDR2 SYGVKD. CDR3: CAISYSGVSTDTQYF. The CDR3 DNA is TGTGCCATCAGTTATAGCGGGGTTAGCACAGATACGCAGTATTTT.

The rearrangement links TRBV20-1 to TRBJ1-2, with a tentative D call TRBD1 (5 bases). The CDR3 totals 13 residues. Trimming stripped 6 bases from V and 2 bases from J, with 13 bases between. The germline gives CDR1 DFQATT, CDR2 SNEGSKA (reference sequence). CDR3 sequence reads: CSAYVGGNYGYTF. The CDR3 DNA is TGCAGTGCCTACGTTGGGGGGAACTATGGCTACACCTTC.

The chain has TRBV2 and TRBJ2-1; D gene ambiguous. V was pared by 6 bases and J by 7 bases, with 4 bases between. The V gene's germline CDR1 is SNHLY and CDR2 FYNNEI. There are 10 residues in the CDR3. CDR3 DNA sequence: TGTGCCAGCAGAGGGAATGAGCAGTTCTTC. Translated, it gives CASRGNEQFF. The variable domain in full, completed from reference TRBV2 and TRBJ2-1, reads EPEVTQTPSHQVTQMGQEVILRCVPISNHLYFYWYRQILGQKVEFLVSFYNNEISEKSEIFDDQFSVERPDGSNFTLKIRSTKLEDSAMYFCASRGNEQFFGPGTRLTVL.

CDR3 amino acids: CSAKKGDYGYTF. The DNA for the CDR3 is TGCAGTGCTAAAAAGGGGGACTATGGCTACACCTTC. V usage is TRBV20-1 and J usage is TRBJ1-2; D possibly corresponds to TRBD1 (6 bases). CDR1 is DFQATT, CDR2 SNEGSKA, per germline (reference sequence). V was shortened by 4 bases and J by 3 bases, with 9 bases between the two germline ends. This CDR3 contains 12 residues.

V usage is TRBV29-1 and J usage is TRBJ2-1, with TRBD2 matching 8 bases. Looked up from germline, CDR1 is SQVTM and CDR2 is ANQGSEA. The CDR3 runs 12 residues. V dropped 5 bases and J dropped 8; count of bases not matched to a gene: 5. The CDR3 is CSVSGGGDEQFF. For the CDR3, the DNA is TGCAGCGTTTCCGGGGGGGGGGATGAGCAGTTCTTC.